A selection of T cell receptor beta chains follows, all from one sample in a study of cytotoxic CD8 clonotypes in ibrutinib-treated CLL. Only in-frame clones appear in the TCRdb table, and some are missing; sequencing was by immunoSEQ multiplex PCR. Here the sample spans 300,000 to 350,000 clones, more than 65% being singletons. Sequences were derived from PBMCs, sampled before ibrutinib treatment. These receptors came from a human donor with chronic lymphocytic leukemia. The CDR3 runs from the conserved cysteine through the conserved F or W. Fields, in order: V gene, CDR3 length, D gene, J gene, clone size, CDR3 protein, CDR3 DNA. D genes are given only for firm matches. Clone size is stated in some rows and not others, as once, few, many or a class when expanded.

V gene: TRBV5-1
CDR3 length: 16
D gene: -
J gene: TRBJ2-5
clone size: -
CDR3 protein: CASSFPPRGDTETQYF
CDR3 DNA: TGCGCCAGCAGCTTCCCCCCGAGGGGGGACACGGAGACCCAGTACTTC

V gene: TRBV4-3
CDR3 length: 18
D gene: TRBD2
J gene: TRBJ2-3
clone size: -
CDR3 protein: CASSQESSGSIGTDTQYF
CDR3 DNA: TGCGCCAGCAGCCAAGAATCTAGCGGGAGTATCGGCACAGATACGCAGTATTTT

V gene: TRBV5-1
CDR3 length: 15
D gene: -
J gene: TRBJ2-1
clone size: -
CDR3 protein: CASSLYQGPDNEQFF
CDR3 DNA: TGCGCCAGCAGCTTGTACCAGGGGCCCGACAATGAGCAGTTCTTC

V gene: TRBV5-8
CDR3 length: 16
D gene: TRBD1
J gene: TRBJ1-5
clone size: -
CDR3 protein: CASSRRDRGSAQPQHF
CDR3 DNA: TGTGCCAGCAGCCGCCGGGACAGGGGTTCGGCTCAGCCCCAGCATTTT

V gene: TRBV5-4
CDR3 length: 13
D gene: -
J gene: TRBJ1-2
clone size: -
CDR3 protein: CASSPELRDSYTF
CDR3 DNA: TGTGCCAGCAGCCCGGAACTTAGGGATTCCTACACCTTC

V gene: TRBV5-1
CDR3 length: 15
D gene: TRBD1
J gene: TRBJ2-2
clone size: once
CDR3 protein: CASFTGGKVTGELFF
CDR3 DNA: TGCGCCAGTTTTACAGGGGGGAAGGTCACCGGGGAGCTGTTTTTT

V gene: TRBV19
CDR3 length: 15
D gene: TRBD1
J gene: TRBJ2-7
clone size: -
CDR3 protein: CASSIAGQGLYEQYF
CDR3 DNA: TGTGCCAGTAGTATAGCGGGACAGGGCCTCTACGAGCAGTACTTC

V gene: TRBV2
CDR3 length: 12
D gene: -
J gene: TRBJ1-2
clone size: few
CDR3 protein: CASMNRVDGYTF
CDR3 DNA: TGTGCCAGCATGAACAGGGTTGATGGCTACACCTTC

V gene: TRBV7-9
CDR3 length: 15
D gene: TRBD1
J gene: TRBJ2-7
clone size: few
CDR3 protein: CASSRGTGGGYEQYF
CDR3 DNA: TGTGCCAGCAGCCGAGGGACAGGGGGCGGGTACGAGCAGTACTTC

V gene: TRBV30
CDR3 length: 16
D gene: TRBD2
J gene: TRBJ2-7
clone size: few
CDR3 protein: CAWSVIGSGSLYEQYF
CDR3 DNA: TGTGCCTGGAGTGTGATCGGTAGCGGGAGTCTGTACGAGCAGTACTTC

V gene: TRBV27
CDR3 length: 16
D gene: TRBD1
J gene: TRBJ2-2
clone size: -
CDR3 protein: CASSLFRGLDTGELFF
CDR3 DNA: TGTGCCAGCAGTTTATTCAGGGGGCTCGATACCGGGGAGCTGTTTTTT

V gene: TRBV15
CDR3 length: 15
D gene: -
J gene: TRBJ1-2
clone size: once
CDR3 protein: CATSRDSGFGYGYTF
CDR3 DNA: TGTGCCACCAGCAGAGATTCAGGGTTTGGCTATGGCTACACCTTC

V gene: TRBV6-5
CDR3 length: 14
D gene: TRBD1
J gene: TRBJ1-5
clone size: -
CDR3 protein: CASRTGQDNQPQHF
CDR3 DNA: TGTGCCAGCAGGACGGGACAGGACAATCAGCCCCAGCATTTT

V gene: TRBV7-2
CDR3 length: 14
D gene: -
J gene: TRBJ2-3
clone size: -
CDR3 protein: CASSSQPGADTQYF
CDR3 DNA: TGTGCCAGCAGCTCCCAACCGGGAGCGGATACGCAGTATTTT

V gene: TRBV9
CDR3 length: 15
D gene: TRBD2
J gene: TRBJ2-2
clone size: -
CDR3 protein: CASSVAGGFTGELFF
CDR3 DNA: TGTGCCAGCAGCGTAGCGGGAGGTTTCACCGGGGAGCTGTTTTTT

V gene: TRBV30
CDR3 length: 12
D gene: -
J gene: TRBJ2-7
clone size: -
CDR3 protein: CAWSSTYYEQYF
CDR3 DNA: TGTGCCTGGAGTTCTACTTACTACGAGCAGTACTTC

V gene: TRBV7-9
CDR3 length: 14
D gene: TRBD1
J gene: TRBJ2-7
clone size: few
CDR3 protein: CASSETGALTEQYF
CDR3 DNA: TGTGCCAGCAGCGAAACAGGGGCGCTGACCGAGCAGTACTTC

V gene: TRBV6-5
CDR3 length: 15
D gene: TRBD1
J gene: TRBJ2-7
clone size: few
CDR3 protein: CASSYSGTGSYEQYF
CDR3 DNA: TGTGCCAGCAGTTATTCCGGGACAGGGAGCTACGAGCAGTACTTC

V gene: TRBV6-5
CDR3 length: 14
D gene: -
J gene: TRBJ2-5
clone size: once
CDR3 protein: CASSKPERRETQYF
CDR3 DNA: TGTGCCAGCAGTAAACCGGAACGACGGGAGACCCAGTACTTC

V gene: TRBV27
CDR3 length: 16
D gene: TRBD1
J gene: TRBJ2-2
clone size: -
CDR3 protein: CASSLSGGVYTGELFF
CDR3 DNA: TGTGCCAGCAGTTTGTCAGGGGGCGTATACACCGGGGAGCTGTTTTTT

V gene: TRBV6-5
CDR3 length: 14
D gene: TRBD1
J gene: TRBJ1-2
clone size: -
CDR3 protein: CASSFRTGNYGYTF
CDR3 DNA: TGTGCCAGCAGTTTCAGGACAGGAAACTATGGCTACACCTTC

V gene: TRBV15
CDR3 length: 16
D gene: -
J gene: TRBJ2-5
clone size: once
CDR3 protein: CATSRVGRQQQETQYF
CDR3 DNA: TGTGCCACCAGCAGAGTAGGGAGACAACAGCAAGAGACCCAGTACTTC

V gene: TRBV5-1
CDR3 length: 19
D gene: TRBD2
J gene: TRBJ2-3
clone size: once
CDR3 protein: CASSSPPGTSGTVTDTQYF
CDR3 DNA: TGCGCCAGCAGCTCACCACCCGGGACTAGCGGGACAGTAACAGATACGCAGTATTTT

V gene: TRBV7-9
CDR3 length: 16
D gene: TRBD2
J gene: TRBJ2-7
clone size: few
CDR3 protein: CASSKRTSGRSYEQYF
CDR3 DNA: TGTGCCAGCAGCAAACGGACTAGCGGGAGGTCCTACGAGCAGTACTTC

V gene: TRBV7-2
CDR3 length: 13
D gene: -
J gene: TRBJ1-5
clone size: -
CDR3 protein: CASSPQGDQPQHF
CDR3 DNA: TGTGCCAGCAGCCCCCAGGGAGACCAGCCCCAGCATTTT

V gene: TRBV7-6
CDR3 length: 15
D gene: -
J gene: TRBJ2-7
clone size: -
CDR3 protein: CASSLGGESVYEQYF
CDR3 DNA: TGTGCCAGCAGCTTAGGGGGAGAGTCAGTCTACGAGCAGTACTTC

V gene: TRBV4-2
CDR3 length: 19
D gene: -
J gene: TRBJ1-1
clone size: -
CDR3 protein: CASSQDPPAVYGGSTEAFF
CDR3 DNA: TGTGCCAGCAGCCAAGATCCCCCAGCGGTTTACGGGGGGAGTACTGAAGCTTTCTTT

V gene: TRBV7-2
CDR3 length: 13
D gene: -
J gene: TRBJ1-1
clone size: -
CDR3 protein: CAGRTDLYTEAFF
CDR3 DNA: TGTGCCGGAAGGACAGATCTATACACTGAAGCTTTCTTT

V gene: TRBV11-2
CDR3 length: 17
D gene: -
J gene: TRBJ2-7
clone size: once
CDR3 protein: CASSLELLDRGGNEQYF
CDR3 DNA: TGTGCCAGCAGCTTAGAACTCTTAGACAGGGGAGGGAACGAGCAGTACTTC

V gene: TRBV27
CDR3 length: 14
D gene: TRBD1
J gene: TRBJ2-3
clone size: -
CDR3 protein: CASSPGQGTDTQYF
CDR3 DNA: TGTGCCAGCAGTCCCGGACAGGGCACAGATACGCAGTATTTT

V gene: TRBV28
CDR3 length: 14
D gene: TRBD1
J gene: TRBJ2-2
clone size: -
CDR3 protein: CASSDRGNTGELFF
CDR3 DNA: TGTGCCAGCAGCGACAGGGGAAACACCGGGGAGCTGTTTTTT